One T cell receptor (beta chain) is described in this entry. This sample is part of a study of blood T cell repertoires in COVID-19. On the study more broadly: Donors in the United States, Italy and Spain gave samples during acute or convalescent COVID-19.

The CDR3 runs 14 residues. Trimming removed 3 bases at V and 6 bases at J, with 14 bases between. CDR1 and CDR2 from the germline V gene are KGHSH and LQKENI. Sequenced by immunoSEQ multiplex PCR; TCRdb stores in-frame clones only, minus some. The sample lists about 290,000 clones, approximately 80% occurring once. The receptor comes from a woman between 45 and 65 years old with active or convalescent COVID-19. Sequenced sample: peripheral blood. The chain links TRBV18 to TRBJ1-1, with a possible D match to TRBD1 (6 bases). The CDR3 DNA follows: TGTGCCAGCTCACCGCCTCGGGCAGGGGCTGAAGCTTTCTTT. Protein: CASSPPRAGAEAFF.